This T cell receptor (beta chain) was sequenced for a study of early T cells in non-severe SARS-CoV-2 infection. In the study overall: Chains stayed unpaired after sequencing of bulk RNA from unsorted whole blood. Study-wide results and caveats: Anti-spike CD8 responses were favored by VDJdb matching, which missed private and CD4 specificities.

For this clonotype: Antigen unknown.

After removal of 3 bases from V and 5 bases from J, the junction contained 15 bases not matched to a gene. The CDR3 loop spans 16 amino acids. CDR1 is DFQATT and CDR2 is SNEGSKA in the germline V gene (reference sequence). TCRdb independently ran MiXCR on the 5' RACE reads; one entry per CDR3 protein. The sample lists about 79,000 distinct CDR3 sequences, roughly 13% seen once, with 4.5% to 7% in the top ten. The sequencing sample was made of whole blood. This chain connects TRBV20-1 to TRBJ2-5, with 7 bases aligning to TRBD2. This clonotype originated in an adult who was a healthcare worker with PCR-confirmed SARS-CoV-2 infection or an uninfected control (not recorded which). The CDR3 sequence: CSARGSMAGVHETQYF. DNA for the CDR3: TGCAGTGCTAGGGGTTCAATGGCGGGGGTGCACGAGACCCAGTACTTC.